What follows are 20 T cell receptor beta chains derived from one specimen sequenced in a study of blood T cell repertoires in COVID-19 (dated by TCRdb to the early 2020s). Library preparation used the immunoSEQ multiplex PCR assay. TCRdb stores this immuneACCESS table with in-frame sequences only. Part of the clones is absent; in the studies checked, under half of the shortfall reflects unresolved V genes, and no reason is known for the rest. The sample data list roughly 160,000 clones, and approximately 81% of these were observed just once. The ten largest clones add up to under 6% of the sample. Sequenced input: peripheral blood. These TCRs come from a woman between 50 and 59 years old with COVID-19, enrolled during active disease.

The V gene is TRBV9, the J gene TRBJ1-2, with 9 bases identical to TRBD1. Germline lookup yields CDR1 SGDLS and CDR2 YYNGEE. V trimming: 0 bases; J trimming: 4 bases; junction bases outside the gene matches: 1. CDR3 length equals 14 residues. CDR3 sequence reads: CASSVGQGGYGYTF. DNA of the CDR3: TGTGCCAGCAGCGTAGGACAGGGGGGCTATGGCTACACCTTC.

V and J are TRBV30 and TRBJ1-5, with D hard to call. This CDR3 comprises 12 residues. V shed 3 bases and J shed 2 bases, with 5 bases lying between them. Germline CDR1 reads GTSNPN; CDR2 reads SVGIG (reference sequence). CDR3: CAWSRGNQPQHF. The CDR3 DNA is TGTGCCTGGAGCCGGGGCAATCAGCCCCAGCATTTT.

This clone came up once. The gene calls are TRBV4-2 and TRBJ2-2; D possibly corresponds to TRBD1 (6 bases). The CDR3 runs to 17 residues. Germline V gene data show CDR1 as LGHNA and CDR2 as YNFKEQ. V gave up 1 base and J gave up 4 bases, with 16 bases separating them. The CDR3 here is CASSQVAGQGGTGELFF. CDR3 nucleotide sequence: TGTGCCAGCAGCCAAGTGGCGGGTCAAGGGGGCACCGGGGAGCTGTTTTTT.

V usage is TRBV4-1 and J usage is TRBJ2-2, with a possible D match to TRBD1 (7 bases). Trimming took 0 bases from V and 2 from J, leaving 13 bases between them. The CDR3 totals 17 residues. From germline, CDR1 is MGHRA and CDR2 YSYEKL. As DNA, the CDR3 is TGCGCCAGCAGCCAAGATGGAGGGGGCTTTAACACCGGGGAGCTGTTTTTT. Its translation is CASSQDGGGFNTGELFF.

The chain couples TRBV6-1 to TRBJ1-1, with D hard to call. CDR3 length: 14 residues. The ends were cut back, 5 bases at V and 1 base at J, with 11 bases in the middle. In germline, CDR1 is MNHNS, CDR2 SASEGT. CDR3 residues: CASSQRRGNTEAFF. The DNA of the CDR3 is TGTGCCAGCAGTCAAAGGCGGGGGAACACTGAAGCTTTCTTT.

This clone was recorded only once. CDR3 bases: TGTGCCAGCAGTGACCTTAGCGGGGACTCCTACGAGCAGTACTTC. Its translation: CASSDLSGDSYEQYF. V gene TRBV2 combines with J gene TRBJ2-7; TRBD2 matches 8 bases. The trim removed 3 bases at V and 0 bases at J, leaving 4 bases unmatched. Germline CDR1 is SNHLY and CDR2 is FYNNEI. The length of the CDR3 is 15 residues.

The DNA for the CDR3 is TGTGCCAGCAGCAAATCCACAGATACGCAGTATTTT. It specifies CASSKSTDTQYF. This chain connects TRBV6-5 to TRBJ2-3; D gene uncertain. The CDR3 loop spans 12 amino acids. The germline V and J ends were trimmed by 6 bases and 2 bases, with 6 bases remaining between them. Germline V gene data show CDR1 as MNHEY and CDR2 as SVGAGI.

This chain links TRBV18 with TRBJ1-3; weak D call: TRBD1 (5 bases). The CDR3 extends over 15 amino acids. The ends were cut back, 3 bases at V and 2 bases at J, with 11 bases in the middle. The germline V gene encodes CDR1 KGHSH and CDR2 LQKENI. The CDR3 coding sequence is TGTGCCAGCTCACCGTACGTACAGGCTGGAAACACCATATATTTT. Its protein is CASSPYVQAGNTIYF.

The chain has TRBV6-2 or TRBV6-3 and TRBJ2-5; 9 nucleotides agree with TRBD2. This CDR3 is 18 amino acids long. CDR1 is MNHEY, CDR2 SVGEGT, per germline. Losses at the gene ends were 2 bases for V and 5 bases for J; bases not matched to a gene: 15. Written as DNA, the CDR3 is TGTGCCAGCAGTTACCCTTCTCGGCTAGCGGGGCGGGAGGAGACCCAGTACTTC. This translates into CASSYPSRLAGREETQYF.

The chain employs TRBV18 and TRBJ2-1, with 10 bases lining up with TRBD2. This CDR3 has 17 residues. With 0 bases clipped from V and 0 bases from J, the junction kept 2 bases outside the gene matches. Germline CDR1 KGHSH, CDR2 LQKENI. The CDR3 protein is CASSPPIAGGSYNEQFF. For the CDR3, the DNA is TGTGCCAGCTCACCACCTATAGCGGGGGGCTCCTACAATGAGCAGTTCTTC.

This chain joins TRBV11-2 and TRBJ1-1; D gene ambiguous. The V gene's germline CDR1 is SGHAT and CDR2 FQNNGV. Trimming left V 0 bases short and J 0 bases short, with 5 bases between. This CDR3 has 14 residues. CDR3 in amino acids: CASSLERVNTEAFF. CDR3 in DNA: TGTGCCAGCAGCTTAGAACGGGTGAACACTGAAGCTTTCTTT.

This clone is a singleton in its sample. The rearrangement links TRBV5-4 to TRBJ2-3, with TRBD1 identical over 7 bases. V was pared by 4 bases and J by 2 bases, with 10 bases of the junction left unmatched. The CDR3 loop spans 16 amino acids. Germline values: CDR1 SGHNT, CDR2 YYREEE (reference sequence). CDR3 bases: TGTGCCAGCAGCCCGAGGGACAGTCCCTCCACAGATACGCAGTATTTT. This translates into CASSPRDSPSTDTQYF. Filled out from reference TRBV5-4 and TRBJ2-3, the complete variable domain reads ETGVTQSPTHLIKTRGQQVTLRCSSQSGHNTVSWYQQALGQGPQFIFQYYREEENGRGNFPPRFSGLQFPNYSSELNVNALELDDSALYLCASSPRDSPSTDTQYFGPGTRLTVL.

This chain links TRBV4-2 with TRBJ2-5, with a tentative D call TRBD2 (5 bases). The CDR3 is 15 residues long. Germline V CDR1 and CDR2: LGHNA, YNFKEQ. V lost 0 bases to trimming and J lost 7 bases, with 15 bases between them. For the CDR3, the DNA is TGTGCCAGCAGCCAAGAGGGGAGCCTAGAAGGGACCCAGTACTTC. This codes for CASSQEGSLEGTQYF.

The J gene is TRBJ2-3, the V gene TRBV20-1; D is unclear. V was pared by 3 bases and J by 2 bases, with 12 bases between. Germline-derived CDR1 and CDR2 are DFQATT and SNEGSKA (reference sequence). There are 14 residues in the CDR3. The CDR3 reads CSASFPSSTDTQYF. DNA for the CDR3: TGCAGTGCTAGTTTTCCTTCGTCCACAGATACGCAGTATTTT.

This rearrangement joins TRBV5-8 to TRBJ2-7, with TRBD1 matching 8 bases. CDR3 length: 14 residues. The V and J ends lost 4 bases and 0 bases, in that order; junction bases with no gene match: 3. Per germline, CDR1 SGHTS and CDR2 YDEGEE. In DNA, the CDR3 is TGTGCCAGCAGCCATGGACAGGGCTCCTACGAGCAGTACTTC. This sequence encodes CASSHGQGSYEQYF.

This chain joins TRBV27 and TRBJ2-7, with D perhaps matching TRBD2 (6 bases). The ends were cut back, 5 bases at V and 3 bases at J, with 11 bases in the middle. From germline, CDR1 is MNHEY and CDR2 SMNVEV (reference sequence). CDR3 length equals 13 residues. The CDR3 DNA is TGTGCCAGCAGTCACGGGACTGGCTACGAGCAGTACTTC. This codes for CASSHGTGYEQYF.

The chain joins TRBV12-3 or TRBV12-4 to TRBJ2-5, with D perhaps TRBD1 (6 bases). Trimming took off 6 bases at V and 2 bases at J, with 10 bases between the two ends. CDR3 size: 13 residues. CDR3 nucleotide sequence: TGTGCCAGCAGACCGGACAGTCAAGAGACCCAGTACTTC. Its protein product is CASRPDSQETQYF.

The chain couples TRBV12-5 to TRBJ1-4; D is unclear. Germline V gene data show CDR1 as LGHNT and CDR2 as FRNRAP. This CDR3 has 13 amino acids. Trimming took 3 bases from V and 6 from J, leaving 8 bases between them. CDR3: CASGLSRDEKLFF. The CDR3 DNA reads as TGTGCTAGTGGTTTATCCCGGGATGAAAAACTGTTTTTT.

The chain carries TRBV11-2 and TRBJ1-2; 7 bases are a match to TRBD1. Germline trimming cut 1 base from V and 4 bases from J; bases unmatched to any gene: 6. Germline V gene data show CDR1 as SGHAT and CDR2 as FQNNGV. This CDR3 is built from 15 residues. The CDR3 spells CASSLASSGGYGYTF. CDR3 DNA sequence: TGTGCCAGCAGCTTAGCATCGTCAGGGGGCTATGGCTACACCTTC. The full variable domain, with the rest looked up from reference TRBV11-2 and TRBJ1-2, is EAGVAQSPRYKIIEKRQSVAFWCNPISGHATLYWYQQILGQGPKLLIQFQNNGVVDDSQLPKDRFSAERLKGVDSTLKIQPAKLEDSAVYLCASSLASSGGYGYTFGSGTRLTVV.

The rearrangement joins TRBV11-3 to TRBJ1-3; 7 bases line up with TRBD1. Germline V CDR1 and CDR2: SGHNT, YENEEA. The CDR3 loop spans 15 amino acids. V shed 3 bases, J shed 4 bases, and the junction held 6 bases outside the gene matches. CDR3 sequence reads: CASSFTGTAGNTIYF. CDR3 in DNA: TGTGCCAGCAGCTTTACCGGGACAGCCGGAAACACCATATATTTT.